The entry below gives a single T cell receptor (beta chain) sequence along with its context. J was trimmed by 10 bases and V by 0 bases; bases with no gene match: 6. Germline V gives CDR1 LGHDT, CDR2 YNNKEL (reference sequence). This CDR3 is built from 15 residues. Unfractionated PBMC were spiked with known numbers of KT2 clone cells. Different KT2-to-PBMC ratios were created with a constant PBMC count. This sample stems from a study of quantifying T cell responses using KT2 cells. Study at large: TCR alpha and beta constant-region primers primed reverse transcription of RNA. Under optimum conditions, T4 ligation efficiency was estimated at more than 8.5%.

An oligo carrying a UMI was ligated to the cDNA 3' end. First-round PCR used approximately 4 cycles and beta primers RC1.1 and RC1.2 covering TRBC1 and TRBC2. Each CDR3 protein gets one entry after TCRdb re-called the UMI-ligation and nested PCR reads with MiXCR. Of around 56,000 distinct CDR3 sequences in the sample, about 12% were seen once. This chain connects TRBV3-1 to TRBJ2-1, with 10 nucleotides matching TRBD2. The clonotype was recovered from a human donor. The sequencing sample was made of PBMCs spiked with cells of the T cell clone KT2. CDR3 sequence (DNA): TGTGCCAGCAGCCAAGAAGGGACTAGCGATCGGGAGCAGTTCTTC. Amino acid sequence: CASSQEGTSDREQFF.